The present entry profiles one T cell receptor beta chain with its context. These data originate in a study of T-cell reconstitution after alpha-beta-depleted transplantation in children. As it was prepared, the TCRbeta library received unique molecular identifiers. TCRdb analysed the PCR reads with MiXCR anew, one entry per CDR3 protein. The data show approximately 490,000 distinct CDR3 sequences, around 13% seen once. The TCR comes from a human donor who donated a stem cell graft to a child with combined immunodeficiency. The material sequenced was PBMCs from the stem cell graft donor, taken from the stem cell graft.

CDR3 DNA sequence: TGTGCCAGCACCCCTCGGACAGCTCCGTGGCAACTTACAGAGACCCAGTACTTC. Protein sequence: CASTPRTAPWQLTETQYF. The V and J genes are TRBV6-2 or TRBV6-3 and TRBJ2-5; D is possibly TRBD1 (6 bases). Germline CDR1 reads MNHEY; CDR2 reads SVGEGT. Between the trimmed V and J ends, which lost 7 bases and 4 bases, there was a span of 28 bases. There are 18 residues in the CDR3.